The 27 T cell receptor beta chains in this list originate from one sample, sequenced in a study of T-cell memory formation after mild COVID-19. MiXCR was run by TCRdb on the 5' RACE reads, yielding one entry per CDR3 protein. The sample lists hundreds of thousands of distinct CDR3 sequences, 20% occurring once. Sequencing was carried out using PBMCs or a T cell subset sorted from them (not recorded which). Receptors originate from an adult woman who had mild COVID-19 (a few samples of this study predate the infection). Cell type and time point are not known.

This clonotype was seen a handful of times. The V gene is TRBV7-9, the J gene TRBJ1-1; 9 nucleotides agree with TRBD1. J gave up 9 bases and V 10 bases, and 9 bases lay outside the gene matches. The CDR3 runs 12 residues. Germline CDR1 SEHNR, CDR2 FQNEAQ (reference sequence). The CDR3 sequence is CAITAGQGKAFF. The DNA of the CDR3 is TGTGCCATCACGGCGGGACAGGGTAAAGCTTTCTTT.

This clonotype occurred once. The rearrangement joins TRBV7-8 to TRBJ2-5; D is perhaps TRBD1 or TRBD2 (5 bases each). Germline loops: CDR1 SGHVS, CDR2 FQNEAQ. The V and J ends lost 1 base and 0 bases respectively, with 9 bases between them. The CDR3 sequence is 15 residues long. CDR3 coding DNA: TGTGCCAGCAGCTTAGTGGGACGGAACCAAGAGACCCAGTACTTC. Translated, it gives CASSLVGRNQETQYF.

This clonotype was seen more than once but under ten times. As DNA, the CDR3 is TGTGCCGCACGGAACTCTGGGGCCAACGTCCTGACTTTC. Amino acids: CAARNSGANVLTF. The genes are TRBV12-3 or TRBV12-4 and TRBJ2-6; D unresolved. V gave up 11 bases and J gave up 0 bases, with 8 bases separating them. CDR3 length: 13 amino acids.

The chain employs TRBV6-2 or TRBV6-3 and TRBJ2-7; maybe TRBD2 (5 bases). In germline, CDR1 is MNHEY, CDR2 SVGEGT. V lost 0 bases and J 3 bases, leaving 15 bases between the germline ends. CDR3 size: 16 residues. The CDR3 is CASSYSDGIGRYEQYF. The CDR3, as DNA: TGTGCCAGCAGTTACTCGGACGGGATAGGTCGCTACGAGCAGTACTTC.

The chain recombines TRBV2 with TRBJ1-6, with a possible D match to TRBD1 (5 bases). This CDR3 contains 13 residues. V dropped 8 bases and J dropped 8 bases, with 13 bases sitting between them. The germline V gene has CDR1 SNHLY and CDR2 FYNNEI. CDR3 in DNA: TGTGCCAGCGGCCCTGACAGAGATTCACCCCTCCACTTT. Translation: CASGPDRDSPLHF.

This clonotype was recorded a few times. This chain connects TRBV12-3 or TRBV12-4 to TRBJ1-2; the D gene is possibly TRBD1 (5 bases). V dropped 7 bases and J dropped 4 bases, with 13 bases sitting between them. The length of the CDR3 is 13 residues. CDR3 protein: CASTLGPSYGYTF. CDR3 nucleotide sequence: TGTGCCAGCACCTTGGGACCCTCCTATGGCTACACCTTC.

The table lists this clonotype with a few counts. The chain recombines TRBV10-3 with TRBJ1-6, with D perhaps TRBD1 (6 bases). Germline V gene sequence: CDR1 ENHRY, CDR2 SYGVKD. V was shortened by 7 bases and J by 7 bases, with 11 bases between the two germline ends. This CDR3 has 13 amino acids. The chain's CDR3 is CAIKGGLNSPLHF. CDR3 sequence (DNA): TGTGCCATCAAGGGGGGCCTCAATTCACCCCTCCACTTT.

CDR3 nucleotide sequence: TGTGCCAGCAGCTCGACAGGGAAGGGAGCCTACGAGCAGTACTTC. Residues: CASSSTGKGAYEQYF. The chain has TRBV7-2 and TRBJ2-7; 7 bases line up with TRBD1. The CDR3 consists of 15 residues. Germline lookup yields CDR1 SGHTA and CDR2 FQGNSA. The trim removed 4 bases at V and 2 bases at J, leaving 8 bases unmatched.

This clonotype turned up a few times. V usage is TRBV10-3 and J usage is TRBJ1-6; TRBD1 matches 8 bases. The CDR3 has 16 amino acids. The germline V gene encodes CDR1 ENHRY and CDR2 SYGVKD. V trimming: 6 bases; J trimming: 4 bases; junction bases outside the gene matches: 8. CDR3 sequence reads: CAISGGQGGYNSPLHF. The CDR3 nucleotides are TGTGCCATCAGCGGTGGACAGGGTGGATATAATTCACCCCTCCACTTT.

This clonotype was seen more than once but under ten times. The chain couples TRBV20-1 to TRBJ2-2; 7 bases match TRBD1. The CDR3 has 15 residues. V gave up 1 base and J gave up 3 bases; unmatched junction bases: 5. Looked up from germline, CDR1 is DFQATT and CDR2 is SNEGSKA (reference sequence). CDR3 sequence: CSARVLTGDTGELFF. Here the CDR3 DNA reads TGCAGTGCTAGAGTTTTAACAGGGGACACCGGGGAGCTGTTTTTT.

In its sample, this clonotype was seen a few times. This chain connects TRBV12-3 or TRBV12-4 to TRBJ2-2; D is perhaps TRBD2 (7 bases). The V end was cut by 5 bases, the J end by 3 bases, with 16 bases between. The CDR3 is 16 residues long. CDR3 DNA sequence: TGTGCCAGCAGTATGAGGGGGGGATGGGACACCGGGGAGCTGTTTTTT. This encodes CASSMRGGWDTGELFF.

CDR3 DNA sequence: TGTGCCAGCAGTGCCCCCGCCCGGGAGAAAACAGATACGCAGTATTTT. This codes for CASSAPAREKTDTQYF. The chain uses TRBV25-1 and TRBJ2-3; TRBD2 is a possible D gene (6 bases). The V gene lost 4 bases and the J gene lost 3 bases, with 17 bases spanning the gap. Germline values: CDR1 MGHDK, CDR2 SYGVNS. CDR3 size: 16 residues.

Note on this clonotype: The germline gene is not matched at one end of the junction; a read error may be the cause. This chain links TRBV7-2 with TRBJ2-2; the match to TRBD2 covers 13 bases. Germline V gene data show CDR1 as SGHTA and CDR2 as FQGNSA. This CDR3 is built from 18 residues. The CDR3 nucleotides read TGTGCCAGCAGTTTAGCCGGGACTAGCGGGGTGAACACCGGGGAGCTGTTTTTT. The encoded protein is CASSLAGTSGVNTGELFF. Complete variable domain (other parts from reference TRBV7-2 and TRBJ2-2): GAGVSQSPSNKVTEKGKDVELRCDPISGHTALYWYRQSLGQGLEFLIYFQGNSAPDKSGLPSDRFSAERTGGSVSTLTIQRTQQEDSAVYLCASSLAGTSGVNTGELFFGEGSRLTVL.

This clonotype occurred a few times. The chain is built from TRBV5-1 and TRBJ2-1, with D uncertain. The CDR3 has 13 amino acids. Germline V gene lookup returns CDR1 SGHRS and CDR2 YFSETQ. V was clipped by 1 base and J by 8 bases, with 10 bases between them. The CDR3 sequence is CASSLPAWDEQFF. In DNA form, the CDR3 reads TGCGCCAGCAGCTTGCCGGCCTGGGATGAGCAGTTCTTC.

The chain is built from TRBV2 and TRBJ2-1, with 13 bases lining up with TRBD2. The germline V gene has CDR1 SNHLY and CDR2 FYNNEI. The V gene end was trimmed by 11 bases and the J gene end by 4 bases; junction bases not matched to a gene: 5. The CDR3 is made up of 14 amino acids. The CDR3 coding sequence is TGTGCCGGGACACTAGCGGGAGGGTACAATGAGCAGTTCTTC. Amino acid sequence: CAGTLAGGYNEQFF.

The chain employs TRBV15 and TRBJ2-2, with TRBD2 identical over 9 bases. Germline trimming cut 0 bases from V and 8 bases from J; bases unmatched to any gene: 4. The germline CDR1 and CDR2 sequences are LNHNV and YYDKDF (reference sequence). The CDR3 is made up of 15 amino acids. In DNA, the CDR3 is TGTGCCACCAGCAGAGATTGGACTAGCGCGGGGGAGCTGTTTTTT. Amino acid sequence: CATSRDWTSAGELFF.

In this sample, this clonotype turned up many times. This chain uses TRBV12-3 or TRBV12-4 with TRBJ1-1; 9 bases map to TRBD1. There are 14 residues in the CDR3. V was clipped by 7 bases and J by 5 bases; unmatched bases: 8. CDR3 bases: TGTGCCAGCATCATGGGACAGGGCATTACTGAAGCTTTCTTT. Its protein product is CASIMGQGITEAFF.

This clonotype was seen a handful of times. The chain recombines TRBV13 with TRBJ1-1; 7 bases map to TRBD1. The CDR3 loop spans 12 amino acids. CDR1 is PRHDT and CDR2 is FYEKMQ in the germline V gene (reference sequence). V shed 5 bases, J shed 5 bases, and the junction held 2 bases outside the gene matches. The CDR3 nucleotides are TGTGCCAGCAGCGAACAGGGGACTGAAGCTTTCTTT. Translating gives CASSEQGTEAFF.

V gene TRBV20-1 combines with J gene TRBJ2-7; TRBD2 agrees at 13 bases. Germline V gene data show CDR1 as DFQATT and CDR2 as SNEGSKA (reference sequence). The CDR3 sequence is 16 residues long. The V and J ends lost 6 bases and 2 bases, in that order; junction bases with no gene match: 10. The CDR3 spells CSARTSGRGVPYEQYF. CDR3 coding DNA: TGCAGTGCCAGGACTAGCGGGAGAGGAGTCCCCTACGAGCAGTACTTC.

V gene TRBV6-5 combines with J gene TRBJ1-4; D possibly corresponds to TRBD1 (5 bases). The ends were cut back, 6 bases at V and 8 bases at J, with 13 bases in the middle. The CDR3 is 13 amino acids. Germline CDR1 and CDR2: MNHEY and SVGAGI. In DNA form, the CDR3 reads TGTGCCAGCAGCCGGGGCCGGGACGAAAAACTGTTTTTT. It encodes CASSRGRDEKLFF.

The chain links TRBV12-3 or TRBV12-4 to TRBJ1-5, with D uncertain. This CDR3 region has 13 residues. V lost 3 bases to trimming and J lost 4 bases, with 7 bases between them. CDR3 amino acids: CASSLRFNQPQHF. CDR3 DNA sequence: TGTGCCAGCAGTTTGAGGTTTAATCAGCCCCAGCATTTT.

This clonotype has just a few counts. The chain has TRBV29-1 and TRBJ2-7; TRBD1 is a possible D gene (6 bases). This CDR3 has 13 amino acids. The V end was cut by 5 bases, the J end by 1 base, with 12 bases between. Germline V gene sequence: CDR1 SQVTM, CDR2 ANQGSEA. CDR3 bases: TGCAGCGTTTCCCGACAGGTATCCTACGAGCAGTACTTC. Translating it yields CSVSRQVSYEQYF.

This clonotype was found a few times. The chain is built from TRBV5-1 and TRBJ2-3; 15 nucleotides match TRBD2. There are 20 residues in the CDR3. V dropped 4 bases and J dropped 2; count of bases not matched to a gene: 14. The germline V gene has CDR1 SGHRS and CDR2 YFSETQ. The CDR3 reads CASSTGLAGGPRANTDTQYF. The DNA for the CDR3 is TGCGCCAGCAGCACCGGACTAGCGGGAGGGCCAAGGGCGAACACAGATACGCAGTATTTT.

This clonotype was seen repeatedly, ten times or more. The rearrangement links TRBV5-5 to TRBJ1-1; D possibly corresponds to TRBD1 (6 bases). This CDR3 spans 13 amino acids. V was shortened by 4 bases and J by 5 bases, with 12 bases between the two germline ends. Germline CDR1 and CDR2: SGHKS and YYEKEE (reference sequence). The CDR3 bases are TGTGCCAGCAGCAGGACAGTAGGGACTGAAGCTTTCTTT. Protein sequence: CASSRTVGTEAFF.

This clonotype was counted many times. This chain joins TRBV27 and TRBJ2-3; 9 bases map to TRBD2. This CDR3 has 16 amino acids. The V segment lost 3 bases and the J segment 5 bases; nucleotides outside the gene matches: 9. Per germline, CDR1 MNHEY and CDR2 SMNVEV (reference sequence). DNA for the CDR3: TGTGCCAGCAGTTTTTCGGGACTAGCCCTTGGAGATACGCAGTATTTT. Translated: CASSFSGLALGDTQYF.

The rearrangement links TRBV7-9 to TRBJ2-7; D ambiguous. Germline CDR1 is SEHNR and CDR2 is FQNEAQ (reference sequence). The length of the CDR3 is 15 residues. The V end was cut by 3 bases, the J end by 6 bases, with 18 bases between. The CDR3 loop is CASSFSDSDPGEQYF. DNA of the CDR3: TGTGCCAGCAGCTTTTCCGATTCCGACCCTGGCGAGCAGTACTTC.

This clonotype was observed many times. The chain recombines TRBV5-4 with TRBJ2-1; TRBD1 matches 8 bases. There are 13 residues in the CDR3. Looked up from germline, CDR1 is SGHNT and CDR2 is YYREEE (reference sequence). After removal of 4 bases from V and 7 bases from J, the junction contained 4 bases not matched to a gene. In DNA, the CDR3 is TGTGCCAGCAGCCTTACAGGGGGGAATGAGCAGTTCTTC. It yields the protein CASSLTGGNEQFF.